These 31 T cell receptor beta chains share one sample of origin, sequenced in a study of T cell responses to AZD1222 COVID-19 vaccine. Here immunoSEQ multiplex PCR was the method, and the copy in TCRdb shows in-frame clones only, minus some. The data show about 77,000 clones, roughly 90% seen once. The input for sequencing was peripheral blood, taken 28 days after the second AZD1222 dose. Receptors were obtained from an adult who received the AZD1222 COVID-19 vaccine.

DNA of the CDR3: TGTGCCAGCAGTCCTATTGGGACAGGAGACTACGAGCAGTACTTC. It encodes CASSPIGTGDYEQYF. The V gene is TRBV25-1, the J gene TRBJ2-7; 8 nucleotides line up with TRBD1. V shed 5 bases and J 3 bases; nucleotides not matched to a gene: 9. Germline CDR1 reads MGHDK; CDR2 reads SYGVNS. This CDR3 spans 15 amino acids.

The rearrangement links TRBV7-9 to TRBJ1-1; D is possibly TRBD1 (6 bases). The CDR3 runs 14 residues. The germline V gene has CDR1 SEHNR and CDR2 FQNEAQ (reference sequence). The V and J ends lost 8 bases and 1 base respectively, with 14 bases between them. The chain's CDR3 is CASGVTGRNTEAFF. In DNA form, the CDR3 reads TGTGCCAGCGGCGTAACAGGGAGGAACACTGAAGCTTTCTTT.

This sequence joins TRBV11-3 and TRBJ2-3, with a tentative D call TRBD1 (5 bases). Looked up from germline, CDR1 is SGHNT and CDR2 is YENEEA. V was shortened by 5 bases and J by 6 bases, with 15 bases between the two germline ends. CDR3 size: 14 residues. Written as DNA, the CDR3 is TGTGCCAGCAGCCCCAGAAGGGGTTGGGATACGCAGTATTTT. Its translation is CASSPRRGWDTQYF.

The J gene is TRBJ1-5, the V gene TRBV30; D might be TRBD1 (5 bases). Trimming left V 2 bases short and J 6 bases short, with 11 bases between. The CDR3 has 13 residues. From germline, CDR1 is GTSNPN and CDR2 SVGIG (reference sequence). The CDR3 reads CAWSYRSGQPQHF. CDR3 nucleotides: TGTGCCTGGAGTTACAGGTCTGGTCAGCCCCAGCATTTT. Using reference TRBV30 and TRBJ1-5 for the parts outside the CDR3, the full variable domain is SQTIHQWPATLVQPVGSPLSLECTVEGTSNPNLYWYRQAAGRGLQLLFYSVGIGQISSEVPQNLSASRPQDRQFILSSKKLLLSDSGFYLCAWSYRSGQPQHFGDGTRLSIL.

The chain has TRBV21-1 and TRBJ1-1. TRBV21-1 is a listed pseudogene. CDR3 length: 18 residues. The CDR3 here is CASSKEADGTERDTEAFF. The DNA of the CDR3 is TGTGCCAGCAGCAAAGAGGCGGATGGGACCGAACGGGACACTGAAGCTTTCTTT.

The J gene is TRBJ2-7, the V gene TRBV7-2, with 10 bases fitting TRBD2. The CDR3 totals 13 residues. Germline V gene data show CDR1 as SGHTA and CDR2 as FQGNSA. The J segment lost 7 bases and the V segment lost 1 base, leaving 1 base of the junction unmatched. The CDR3 DNA is TGTGCCAGCAGCTTAGAACTAGCGGGAGAGCAGTACTTC. It codes for CASSLELAGEQYF. Using reference TRBV7-2 and TRBJ2-7 for the parts outside the CDR3, the full variable domain is GAGVSQSPSNKVTEKGKDVELRCDPISGHTALYWYRQSLGQGLEFLIYFQGNSAPDKSGLPSDRFSAERTGGSVSTLTIQRTQQEDSAVYLCASSLELAGEQYFGPGTRLTVT.

In this sample, this clone turned up a few times. This rearrangement joins TRBV24-1 to TRBJ1-5; no clear D. Germline V gene lookup returns CDR1 KGHDR and CDR2 SFDVKD. The length of the CDR3 is 14 residues. Trimming took 5 bases from V and 1 from J, leaving 8 bases between them. The CDR3 loop reads CATSVWQSNQPQHF. DNA of the CDR3: TGTGCCACCAGTGTTTGGCAGAGCAATCAGCCCCAGCATTTT.

This clone showed up just a few times. The chain is built from TRBV7-9 and TRBJ1-4; D perhaps matches TRBD1 (6 bases). Germline lookup yields CDR1 SEHNR and CDR2 FQNEAQ (reference sequence). V was trimmed by 1 base and J by 1 base, leaving 10 bases between them. This CDR3 has 16 amino acids. DNA for the CDR3: TGTGCCAGCAGCTTAGGTCGAGGGGGAACTAATGAAAAACTGTTTTTT. It encodes CASSLGRGGTNEKLFF.

The chain couples TRBV2 to TRBJ2-5; no clear D gene. Germline V gene sequence: CDR1 SNHLY, CDR2 FYNNEI. The CDR3 is 13 amino acids. The V and J ends lost 3 bases and 1 base respectively, with 6 bases between them. CDR3 nucleotide sequence: TGTGCCAGCAGTGATAACTTCCAAGAGACCCAGTACTTC. Its translation: CASSDNFQETQYF.

This chain links TRBV20-1 with TRBJ1-1; D not resolved. The CDR3 spans 12 residues. Germline V lookup: CDR1 DFQATT, CDR2 SNEGSKA (reference sequence). The ends were cut back, 3 bases at V and 8 bases at J, with 13 bases in the middle. The CDR3 here is CSASQSGLEAFF. Written as DNA, the CDR3 is TGCAGTGCTAGTCAGAGCGGCCTGGAAGCTTTCTTT.

The gene calls are TRBV20-1 and TRBJ2-5; 10 nucleotides align to TRBD2. Germline V gene sequence: CDR1 DFQATT, CDR2 SNEGSKA (reference sequence). V gave up 3 bases and J gave up 1 base; unmatched junction bases: 8. The CDR3 contains 16 residues. CDR3 residues: CSASSVSGRSQETQYF. The CDR3 DNA reads TGCAGTGCTAGTTCTGTTAGCGGGAGGTCCCAAGAGACCCAGTACTTC.

V gene TRBV5-8 combines with J gene TRBJ1-2; D possibly corresponds to TRBD1 (5 bases). Germline CDR1 reads SGHTS; CDR2 reads YDEGEE. The ends were cut back, 4 bases at V and 1 base at J, with 11 bases in the middle. The CDR3 runs 14 residues. CDR3 residues: CASSGGTVNYGYTF. The CDR3, as DNA: TGTGCCAGCAGCGGCGGGACGGTTAACTATGGCTACACCTTC.

The V call is TRBV28, the J call TRBJ1-2; 7 bases line up with TRBD1. Germline-derived CDR1 and CDR2 are MDHEN and SYDVKM. The V segment lost 6 bases and the J segment 6 bases; nucleotides outside the gene matches: 16. The CDR3 has 16 amino acids. CDR3 in DNA: TGTGCCAGCAGCCCCGGGACAGCTCGACTTTGGGATGGCTACACCTTC. Translated, it gives CASSPGTARLWDGYTF.

The chain has TRBV6-6 and TRBJ2-5; a weak D match, TRBD1 (7 bases). Trimming left V 4 bases short and J 5 bases short, with 17 bases between. The germline gives CDR1 MNHNY, CDR2 SVGAGI (reference sequence). This CDR3 spans 15 amino acids. The CDR3 bases are TGTGCCAGCAGTTTACAAGGAGGGGGCTGGGAGACCCAGTACTTC. It translates to CASSLQGGGWETQYF.

The chain is built from TRBV4-3 and TRBJ1-5; no clear D gene. Trimming took off 0 bases at V and 7 bases at J, with 7 bases between the two ends. Germline values: CDR1 LGHNA, CDR2 YSLEER. The CDR3 has 13 amino acids. The CDR3 sequence: CASSQDPRQPQHF. Written as DNA, the CDR3 is TGCGCCAGCAGCCAAGACCCGAGGCAGCCCCAGCATTTT.

This chain joins TRBV11-2 and TRBJ1-1; no clear D. The CDR3 contains 13 residues. Germline V gives CDR1 SGHAT, CDR2 FQNNGV. V was shortened by 3 bases and J by 4 bases, with 9 bases between the two germline ends. The CDR3 bases are TGTGCCAGCAGCTTTGATGAGAGCACTGAAGCTTTCTTT. Translation gives CASSFDESTEAFF.

J is TRBJ1-1 and V is TRBV3-1 (or the pseudogene TRBV3-2); D perhaps matches TRBD1 (5 bases). Germline values: CDR1 LGHDT, CDR2 YNNKEL (reference sequence). The V gene lost 1 base and the J gene lost 10 bases, with 22 bases spanning the gap. The CDR3 covers 16 residues. CDR3 nucleotide sequence: TGTGCCAGCAGCCAAGCTTCGGGACTTGTGCCTCGGGGAGCTTTCTTT. Translation: CASSQASGLVPRGAFF.

The chain combines TRBV27 with TRBJ2-2; TRBD1 might be the D (6 bases). This CDR3 has 14 amino acids. V lost 2 bases to trimming and J lost 4 bases, with 8 bases between them. Germline-derived CDR1 and CDR2 are MNHEY and SMNVEV (reference sequence). The CDR3 region is CASSLQGSTGELFF. The CDR3 DNA reads TGTGCCAGCAGTTTACAGGGGAGCACCGGGGAGCTGTTTTTT.

The chain joins TRBV29-1 to TRBJ1-4; 7 bases agree with TRBD1. The CDR3 consists of 15 residues. The V segment lost 6 bases and the J segment 0 bases; nucleotides outside the gene matches: 7. Germline loops: CDR1 SQVTM, CDR2 ANQGSEA. CDR3 sequence reads: CSVTGQSATNEKLFF. The CDR3 region has the DNA TGCAGCGTCACGGGACAGTCGGCAACTAATGAAAAACTGTTTTTT.

In its sample, this clone was seen a few times. The V call is TRBV25-1, the J call TRBJ2-7; 10 bases are a match to TRBD1. The V and J ends lost 7 bases and 1 base, in that order; junction bases with no gene match: 10. CDR1 is MGHDK and CDR2 is SYGVNS in the germline V gene. CDR3 length: 16 amino acids. In DNA form, the CDR3 reads TGTGCCAGCATCGGGGACAGGGGCCGATCTTCCTACGAGCAGTACTTC. Protein product: CASIGDRGRSSYEQYF.

J is TRBJ2-7 and V is TRBV7-2; no definite D call. V was pared by 3 bases and J by 4 bases, with 16 bases between. The length of the CDR3 is 15 residues. Germline-derived CDR1 and CDR2 are SGHTA and FQGNSA. The CDR3 DNA reads TGTGCCAGCAGCTTCCTCGGTCGACGAGTTTACGAGCAGTACTTC. Its translation is CASSFLGRRVYEQYF.

The rearrangement joins TRBV6-6 to TRBJ1-4; D might be TRBD1 (6 bases). CDR1 and CDR2 (germline): MNHNY, SVGAGI (reference sequence). With 5 bases removed from V and 8 bases from J, the gap between germline ends came to 21 bases. The CDR3 is made up of 16 amino acids. The CDR3 loop reads CASSLGQTNTGEKLFF. The DNA of the CDR3 is TGTGCCAGCAGTCTCGGACAGACAAATACAGGGGAAAAACTGTTTTTT.

The chain combines TRBV7-2 with TRBJ2-5; D is uncertain. Germline V gene lookup returns CDR1 SGHTA and CDR2 FQGNSA. Trimming removed 4 bases at V and 7 bases at J, with 10 bases between. The CDR3 is 12 amino acids. The CDR3 bases are TGTGCCAGCAGCTCCATAACTTGGACCCAGTACTTC. Translating it yields CASSSITWTQYF.

This clone was seen just once. This chain links TRBV10-3 with TRBJ2-5; no firm D call. The CDR3 consists of 14 residues. Per the germline V gene, CDR1 is ENHRY and CDR2 is SYGVKD. The V end was cut by 3 bases, the J end by 2 bases, with 10 bases between. The CDR3 here is CAISERGTQETQYF. CDR3 in DNA: TGTGCCATCAGTGAAAGAGGTACGCAAGAGACCCAGTACTTC.

This chain joins TRBV2 and TRBJ2-1; D is unresolved. Germline V gene lookup returns CDR1 SNHLY and CDR2 FYNNEI. There are 14 residues in the CDR3. V was clipped by 6 bases and J by 2 bases, with 11 bases between them. CDR3 nucleotide sequence: TGTGCCAGCAGCGAATTCAGCCCCTACAATGAGCAGTTCTTC. Encoded protein: CASSEFSPYNEQFF.

The J gene is TRBJ1-1, the V gene TRBV19, with D possibly TRBD1 on 5 matching bases. CDR1 is LNHDA, CDR2 SQIVND, per germline (reference sequence). Trimming took off 7 bases at V and 0 bases at J, with 18 bases between the two ends. The CDR3 loop spans 16 amino acids. The CDR3 DNA reads as TGTGCCAGTACCCCCCGGCAGGGCCGAATGAACACTGAAGCTTTCTTT. Translating gives CASTPRQGRMNTEAFF. Full variable domain (outside the CDR3, taken from reference TRBV19 and TRBJ1-1): DGGITQSPKYLFRKEGQNVTLSCEQNLNHDAMYWYRQDPGQGLRLIYYSQIVNDFQKGDIAEGYSVSREKKESFPLTVTSAQKNPTAFYLCASTPRQGRMNTEAFFGQGTRLTVV.

The rearrangement links TRBV4-1 to TRBJ2-7, with 7 positions matching TRBD2. This CDR3 spans 16 amino acids. CDR1 and CDR2 (germline): MGHRA, YSYEKL. The V gene end was trimmed by 0 bases and the J gene end by 2 bases; junction bases not matched to a gene: 7. The CDR3 bases are TGCGCCAGCAGCCAAGATTCGGCGGGAGACGCCTACGAGCAGTACTTC. It codes for CASSQDSAGDAYEQYF.

Points on this clone: Its ends do not fully match the called genes, so a read error is possible. This chain connects TRBV7-2 to TRBJ2-5; TRBD1 or TRBD2 may be the D gene (5 bases each). CDR1 is SGHTA, CDR2 FQGNSA, per germline. The CDR3 has 15 amino acids. CDR3 in amino acids: CASSPVKGPQATQYF. DNA for the CDR3: TGTGCCAGCAGTCCCGTGAAGGGACCCCAAGCGACCCAGTACTTC. Full variable domain (outside the CDR3, taken from reference TRBV7-2 and TRBJ2-5): GAGVSQSPSNKVTEKGKDVELRCDPISGHTALYWYRQSLGQGLEFLIYFQGNSAPDKSGLPSDRFSAERTGGSVSTLTIQRTQQEDSAVYLCASSPVKGPQATQYFGPGTRLLVL.

The chain employs TRBV4-1 and TRBJ1-1; 7 nucleotides agree with TRBD1. This CDR3 has 16 residues. Trimming took 4 bases from V and 4 from J; bases not matched to a gene: 12. Per the germline V gene, CDR1 is MGHRA and CDR2 is YSYEKL. The chain's CDR3 is CASSLRGMAGGTEAFF. The CDR3 DNA sequence: TGCGCCAGCAGCCTCCGTGGCATGGCAGGGGGCACTGAAGCTTTCTTT.

V is TRBV7-8 and J is TRBJ1-1, with 9 bases aligning to TRBD1. This CDR3 contains 16 residues. Germline V CDR1 and CDR2: SGHVS, FQNEAQ. J gave up 5 bases and V 5 bases, and 12 bases lay outside the gene matches. CDR3 protein: CASSAKQGAAETEAFF. The CDR3 DNA is TGTGCCAGCAGCGCAAAACAGGGGGCAGCGGAAACTGAAGCTTTCTTT.

The genes are TRBV7-9 and TRBJ1-2, with TRBD1 as a possible D gene (6 bases). The germline V gene encodes CDR1 SEHNR and CDR2 FQNEAQ (reference sequence). Deletions cut 2 bases from V and 7 bases from J, with 14 bases between. This CDR3 is 14 amino acids long. The CDR3 DNA reads TGTGCCAGCAGCTTATCTGGCAGGGGAGCTGGCTACACCTTC. This gives the protein CASSLSGRGAGYTF.